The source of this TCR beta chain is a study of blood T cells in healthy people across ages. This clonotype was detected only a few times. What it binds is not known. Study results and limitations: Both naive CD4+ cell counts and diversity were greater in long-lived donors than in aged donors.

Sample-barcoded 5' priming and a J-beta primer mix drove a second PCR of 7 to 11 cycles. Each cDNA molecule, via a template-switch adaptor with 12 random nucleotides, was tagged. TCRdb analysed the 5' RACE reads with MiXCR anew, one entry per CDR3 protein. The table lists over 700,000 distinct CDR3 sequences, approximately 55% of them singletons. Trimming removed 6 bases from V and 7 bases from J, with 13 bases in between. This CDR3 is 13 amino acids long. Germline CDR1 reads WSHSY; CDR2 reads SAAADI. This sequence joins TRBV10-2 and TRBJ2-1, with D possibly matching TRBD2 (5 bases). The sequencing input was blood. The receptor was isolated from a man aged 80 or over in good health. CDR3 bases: TGCGCCAGCAGGGACCCACCGGGGAATGAGCAGTTCTTC. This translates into CASRDPPGNEQFF.